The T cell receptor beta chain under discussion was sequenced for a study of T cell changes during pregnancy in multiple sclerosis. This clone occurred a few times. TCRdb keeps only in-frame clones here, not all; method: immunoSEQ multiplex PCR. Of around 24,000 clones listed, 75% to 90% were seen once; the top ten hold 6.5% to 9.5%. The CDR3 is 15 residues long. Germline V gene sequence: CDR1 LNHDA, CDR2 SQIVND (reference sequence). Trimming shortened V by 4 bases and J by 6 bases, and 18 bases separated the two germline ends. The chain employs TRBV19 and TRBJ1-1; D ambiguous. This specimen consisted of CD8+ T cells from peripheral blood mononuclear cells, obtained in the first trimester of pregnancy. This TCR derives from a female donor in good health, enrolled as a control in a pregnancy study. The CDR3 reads CASSTVFPGKAEAFF. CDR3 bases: TGTGCCAGTAGTACCGTCTTTCCGGGGAAGGCTGAAGCTTTCTTT.